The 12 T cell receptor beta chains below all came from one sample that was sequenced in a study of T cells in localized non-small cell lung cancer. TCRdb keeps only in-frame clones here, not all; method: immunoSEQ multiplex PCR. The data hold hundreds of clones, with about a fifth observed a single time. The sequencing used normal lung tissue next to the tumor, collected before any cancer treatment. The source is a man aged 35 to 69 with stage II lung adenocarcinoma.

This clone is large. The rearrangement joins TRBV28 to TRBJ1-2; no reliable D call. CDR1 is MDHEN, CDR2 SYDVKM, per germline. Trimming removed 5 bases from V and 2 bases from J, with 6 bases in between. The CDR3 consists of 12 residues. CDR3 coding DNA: TGTGCCAGCAGTCTCCTAAACTATGGCTACACCTTC. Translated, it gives CASSLLNYGYTF.

CDR3 sequence: CATSRPGTGIGGYTF. The DNA of the CDR3 is TGTGCCACCAGCAGGCCGGGGACGGGAATCGGTGGCTACACCTTC. The V gene is TRBV15, the J gene TRBJ1-2; D is possibly TRBD1 (5 bases). This CDR3 is 15 amino acids long. V lost 3 bases, J lost 7 bases, and 18 bases lay in between. Germline V gene sequence: CDR1 LNHNV, CDR2 YYDKDF (reference sequence).

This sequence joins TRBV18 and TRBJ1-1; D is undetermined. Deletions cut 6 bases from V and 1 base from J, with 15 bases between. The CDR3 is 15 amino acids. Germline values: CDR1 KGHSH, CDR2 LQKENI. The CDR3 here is CASSRGRGGNTEAFF. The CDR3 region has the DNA TGTGCCAGCTCTCGAGGTCGAGGCGGGAACACTGAAGCTTTCTTT.

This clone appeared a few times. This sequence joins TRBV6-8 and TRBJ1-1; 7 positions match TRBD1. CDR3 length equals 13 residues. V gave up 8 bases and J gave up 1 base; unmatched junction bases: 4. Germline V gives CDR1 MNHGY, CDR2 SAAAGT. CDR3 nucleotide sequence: TGTGCCAGCGTGGACAGGCCGAACACTGAAGCTTTCTTT. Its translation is CASVDRPNTEAFF.

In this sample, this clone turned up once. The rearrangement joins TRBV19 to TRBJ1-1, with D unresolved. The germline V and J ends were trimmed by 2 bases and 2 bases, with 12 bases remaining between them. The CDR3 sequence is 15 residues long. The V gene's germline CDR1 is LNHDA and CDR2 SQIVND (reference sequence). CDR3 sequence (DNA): TGTGCCAGTAGTATATCGGGGAACACCAACACTGAAGCTTTCTTT. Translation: CASSISGNTNTEAFF.

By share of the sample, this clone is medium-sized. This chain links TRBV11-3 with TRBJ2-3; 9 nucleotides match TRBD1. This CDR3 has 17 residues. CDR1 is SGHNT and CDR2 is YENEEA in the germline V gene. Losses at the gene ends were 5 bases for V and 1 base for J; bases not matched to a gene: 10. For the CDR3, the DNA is TGTGCCAGCAGCCCGCCCACCGGACAGGGGCGCACAGATACGCAGTATTTT. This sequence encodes CASSPPTGQGRTDTQYF.

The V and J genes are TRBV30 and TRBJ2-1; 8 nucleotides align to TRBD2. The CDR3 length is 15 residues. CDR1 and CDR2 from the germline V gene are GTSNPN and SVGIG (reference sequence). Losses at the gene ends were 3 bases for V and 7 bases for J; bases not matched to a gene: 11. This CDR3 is CAWSPSGTRRNEQFF. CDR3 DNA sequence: TGTGCCTGGAGCCCAAGCGGGACTAGAAGAAATGAGCAGTTCTTC.

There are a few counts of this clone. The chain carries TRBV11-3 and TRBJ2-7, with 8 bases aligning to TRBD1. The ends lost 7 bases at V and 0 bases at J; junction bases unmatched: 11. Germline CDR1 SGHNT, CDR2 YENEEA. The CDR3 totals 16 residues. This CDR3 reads CASTQGVRASSYEQYF. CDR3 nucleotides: TGTGCCAGCACACAGGGGGTCAGGGCGAGCTCCTACGAGCAGTACTTC.

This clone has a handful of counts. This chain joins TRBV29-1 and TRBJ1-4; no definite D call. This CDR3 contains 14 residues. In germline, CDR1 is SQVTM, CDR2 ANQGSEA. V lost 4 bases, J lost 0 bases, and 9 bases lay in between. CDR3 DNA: TGCAGCGTTGGTGCTGCTCCAACTAATGAAAAACTGTTTTTT. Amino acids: CSVGAAPTNEKLFF.

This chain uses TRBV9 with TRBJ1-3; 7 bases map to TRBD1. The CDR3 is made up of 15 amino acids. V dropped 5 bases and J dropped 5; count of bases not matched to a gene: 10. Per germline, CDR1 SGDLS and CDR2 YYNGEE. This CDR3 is CASRPEGQRRNTIYF. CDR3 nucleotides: TGTGCCAGCAGACCCGAGGGACAGAGGAGAAACACCATATATTTT.

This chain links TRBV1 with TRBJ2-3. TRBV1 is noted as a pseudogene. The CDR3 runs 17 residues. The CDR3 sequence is CASSQDRFLEEGDTQYF. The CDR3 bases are TGCGCCAGCAGCCAAGATCGATTTTTGGAAGAGGGGGATACGCAGTATTTT.

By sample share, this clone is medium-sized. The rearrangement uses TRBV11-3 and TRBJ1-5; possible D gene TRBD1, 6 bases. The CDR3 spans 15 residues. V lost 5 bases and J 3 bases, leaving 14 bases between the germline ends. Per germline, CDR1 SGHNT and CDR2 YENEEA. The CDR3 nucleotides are TGTGCCAGCAGCCCAGGGGAGGGGTTCAATCAGCCCCAGCATTTT. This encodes CASSPGEGFNQPQHF.